A selection of T cell receptor beta chains follows, all from one sample in a study of blood T cell repertoires in COVID-19. The repertoire was sequenced with immunoSEQ multiplex PCR; TCRdb's copy has only in-frame clones and lacks some. The table records fewer than 450,000 clones, about 90% of them present only once. The source material was PBMCs or T cells enriched from blood (not recorded which). These TCRs come from a man aged 18 to 29 who had recovered from COVID-19. Each CDR3 is given without its conserved first and last residue.

V gene: TRBV27
CDR3 protein: ASSSGQGLSENSPLH

V gene: TRBV7-6
CDR3 protein: ASSLADSEAF

V gene: TRBV5-4
CDR3 protein: ASSLYSYEQY

V gene: TRBV5-4
CDR3 protein: ASSLDGVSGNTIY

V gene: TRBV19
CDR3 protein: ASSNRQGTYNEQF

V gene: TRBV28
CDR3 protein: ASSPRQKQF

V gene: TRBV28
CDR3 protein: ASSTTGTNEKLF

V gene: TRBV2
CDR3 protein: ASSVGGVNQPQH

V gene: TRBV15
CDR3 protein: ATSRSGGAYGYT

V gene: TRBV5-5
CDR3 protein: ASSSNPTGAYGYT

V gene: TRBV29-1
CDR3 protein: SVVRANYGYT

V gene: TRBV28
CDR3 protein: ASSPRQGLLEKLF

V gene: TRBV7-5
CDR3 protein: GTIGLPLGEQY

V gene: TRBV6-6
CDR3 protein: ASFEVGGTIY

V gene: TRBV30
CDR3 protein: AWAWGATNEKLF

V gene: TRBV9
CDR3 protein: ASSGTGTSGSYQNTGELF

V gene: TRBV13
CDR3 protein: ASSRGRGYEQY

V gene: TRBV2
CDR3 protein: ASNQEGTASNQPQH

V gene: TRBV27
CDR3 protein: ASSFEGRLRTDTQY

V gene: TRBV6-1
CDR3 protein: ASRENQGSWVEKLF

V gene: TRBV2
CDR3 protein: ASIRGDGGVGGYT

V gene: TRBV10-3
CDR3 protein: AISDIGGAGTEAF

V gene: TRBV28
CDR3 protein: ASSRREVVYEQY

V gene: TRBV3-1/TRBV3-2
CDR3 protein: ASSRGIAEAF

V gene: TRBV5-6
CDR3 protein: ASSLWGLAPPYNEQF

V gene: TRBV29-1
CDR3 protein: SVVAVTGELF

V gene: TRBV18
CDR3 protein: ASSPRKDRSNQPQH

V gene: TRBV29-1
CDR3 protein: SVNIGRDSPLH

V gene: TRBV30
CDR3 protein: AWSGSLAGGPYVPGELF

V gene: TRBV6-5
CDR3 protein: ASSVKGQGILGYT

V gene: TRBV24-1
CDR3 protein: ATRGLGDTEAF

V gene: TRBV29-1
CDR3 protein: SVPPTGLEETQY

V gene: TRBV5-4
CDR3 protein: ASGGGGLDAYEQY

V gene: TRBV9
CDR3 protein: ASSVSGKTPDTQY

V gene: TRBV10-3
CDR3 protein: AISESGGSYEQY

V gene: TRBV29-1
CDR3 protein: SVQDRVAYNEQF

V gene: TRBV6-2/TRBV6-3
CDR3 protein: ASSGTSGGIYEQY

V gene: TRBV27
CDR3 protein: ASSGGSSAF

V gene: TRBV13
CDR3 protein: ASSFDRGTEAF

V gene: TRBV21-1
CDR3 protein: ASSKDSRPYNEQF

V gene: TRBV14
CDR3 protein: ASSQLSPANYGYT

V gene: TRBV27
CDR3 protein: ASSFQGHYGYT

V gene: TRBV7-9
CDR3 protein: ASSPSRRERADTQY

V gene: TRBV24-1
CDR3 protein: ATSDLSRYEQY

V gene: TRBV12-3/TRBV12-4
CDR3 protein: ASSLGDGNTIY

V gene: TRBV27
CDR3 protein: ASSLEAIYSPLH

V gene: TRBV3-1/TRBV3-2
CDR3 protein: ASSQEDREANSNYGYT

V gene: TRBV11-2
CDR3 protein: ASSPAGEGTEAF